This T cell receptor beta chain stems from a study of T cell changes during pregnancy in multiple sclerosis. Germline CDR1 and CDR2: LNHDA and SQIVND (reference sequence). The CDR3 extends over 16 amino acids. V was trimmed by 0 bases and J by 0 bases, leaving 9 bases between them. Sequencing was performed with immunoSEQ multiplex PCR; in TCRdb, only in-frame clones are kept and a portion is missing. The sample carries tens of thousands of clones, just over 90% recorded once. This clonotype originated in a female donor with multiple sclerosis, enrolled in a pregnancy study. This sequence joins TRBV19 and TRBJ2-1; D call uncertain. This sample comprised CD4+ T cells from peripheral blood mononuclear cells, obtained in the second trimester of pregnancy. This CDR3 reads CASSIEAVSSYNEQFF. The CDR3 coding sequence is TGTGCCAGTAGTATAGAGGCCGTCAGCTCCTACAATGAGCAGTTCTTC. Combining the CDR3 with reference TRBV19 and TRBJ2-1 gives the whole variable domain DGGITQSPKYLFRKEGQNVTLSCEQNLNHDAMYWYRQDPGQGLRLIYYSQIVNDFQKGDIAEGYSVSREKKESFPLTVTSAQKNPTAFYLCASSIEAVSSYNEQFFGPGTRLTVL.